The rows below give T cell receptor beta chains drawn from one sample of a study of T cell responses to AZD1222 COVID-19 vaccine. Generated by immunoSEQ multiplex PCR, the TCRdb table keeps only in-frame clones and is missing some. The sample lists roughly 150,000 clones, 88% occurring once. Source: peripheral blood, taken on day 0 of AZD1222 vaccination. These receptors were taken from an adult in good health. Each CDR3 is given with its conserved first and last residue. Each record gives: V gene, D gene, J gene, clone size, CDR3 DNA, CDR3 protein. The D gene is left open where the match is weak. Size tells how often a clone was seen (once, few, many) or the class of an expanded clone, and some rows leave it out.

V: TRBV19
D: NA
J: TRBJ1-5
size: NA
DNA: TGTGCCAGTAGTATGCGGGACACCAATCAGCCCCAGCATTTT
CDR3: CASSMRDTNQPQHF

V: TRBV7-3
D: TRBD1
J: TRBJ2-7
size: NA
DNA: TGTGCCAGCAGTCCCGGACAGGGGTACGAGCAGTACTTC
CDR3: CASSPGQGYEQYF

V: TRBV11-1
D: TRBD2
J: TRBJ2-5
size: NA
DNA: TGTGCCAGCAGAGCCCTCCTAGCGGGAGCTGAGACCCAGTACTTC
CDR3: CASRALLAGAETQYF

V: TRBV14
D: NA
J: TRBJ2-5
size: NA
DNA: TGTGCCAGCAGCCAATCCCAAGAGACCCAGTACTTC
CDR3: CASSQSQETQYF

V: TRBV28
D: NA
J: TRBJ1-5
size: NA
DNA: TGTGCCAGCAGTGACCTTAAACAGGGAAAAGGCAATCAGCCCCAGCATTTT
CDR3: CASSDLKQGKGNQPQHF

V: TRBV18
D: NA
J: TRBJ2-3
size: NA
DNA: TGTGCCAGCTCACCACCCCCCCCAGGGATGGCGCAGTATTTT
CDR3: CASSPPPPGMAQYF

V: TRBV6-5
D: NA
J: TRBJ1-3
size: NA
DNA: TGTGCCAGCAGTCGAGATGAGGGAACTGGAAACACCATATATTTT
CDR3: CASSRDEGTGNTIYF

V: TRBV5-1
D: TRBD1
J: TRBJ2-5
size: NA
DNA: TGCGCCAGCAGCGTGAACAGGGGGTCAGAGACCCAGTACTTC
CDR3: CASSVNRGSETQYF

V: TRBV11-2
D: NA
J: TRBJ1-1
size: NA
DNA: TGTGCCAGCAGCTTAGCCGCTGAAGCTTTCTTT
CDR3: CASSLAAEAFF

V: TRBV5-1
D: NA
J: TRBJ1-4
size: NA
DNA: TGCGCCAGCAGCCCTCGGGGGGCTCACGGCACTAATGAAAAACTGTTTTTT
CDR3: CASSPRGAHGTNEKLFF

V: TRBV19
D: NA
J: TRBJ2-1
size: few
DNA: TGTGCCAGTAATCCCAGCGGGCAAACCTACAATGAGCAGTTCTTC
CDR3: CASNPSGQTYNEQFF

V: TRBV2
D: NA
J: TRBJ2-7
size: NA
DNA: TGTGCCAGCATGCGTAGCTCCCTCGGCGAGCAGTACTTC
CDR3: CASMRSSLGEQYF

V: TRBV6-2/TRBV6-3
D: TRBD2
J: TRBJ2-1
size: NA
DNA: TGTGCCAGCAGCCTACTGACTAGCGGCCTTTACAATGAGCAGTTCTTC
CDR3: CASSLLTSGLYNEQFF

V: TRBV11-3
D: NA
J: TRBJ2-6
size: once
DNA: TGTGCCAGCAGCCTTGCGGGCTCTGGGGCCAACGTCCTGACTTTC
CDR3: CASSLAGSGANVLTF

V: TRBV30
D: NA
J: TRBJ1-5
size: once
DNA: TGTGCCTGGAGTGTTGGGAGCAATCAGCCCCAGCATTTT
CDR3: CAWSVGSNQPQHF

V: TRBV6-2/TRBV6-3
D: TRBD1
J: TRBJ1-2
size: NA
DNA: TGTGCCAGCAGTGGGCTCACGCAGGGGGCGAGCGGAGGCTACACCTTC
CDR3: CASSGLTQGASGGYTF

V: TRBV11-2
D: TRBD1
J: TRBJ2-3
size: NA
DNA: TGTGCCTCCGAGGGACAGGGATCAGATACGCAGTATTTT
CDR3: CASEGQGSDTQYF

V: TRBV27
D: NA
J: TRBJ2-1
size: NA
DNA: TGTGCCAGCAGTCCTCCCCCATCGGCAAGCTCCTACAATGAGCAGTTCTTC
CDR3: CASSPPPSASSYNEQFF

V: TRBV27
D: NA
J: TRBJ1-1
size: NA
DNA: TGTGCCAGCAGTTTATCGGTGGCAGGGGTACACAACACTGAAGCTTTCTTT
CDR3: CASSLSVAGVHNTEAFF

V: TRBV6-2/TRBV6-3
D: NA
J: TRBJ1-1
size: once
DNA: TGTGCCAGCAGTTACTCGCAGGGACTCCTGAACACTGAAGCTTTCTTT
CDR3: CASSYSQGLLNTEAFF

V: TRBV27
D: TRBD1
J: TRBJ1-2
size: NA
DNA: TGTGCCAGCTTTGACAGGGGGGCGGCTGGCTACACCTTC
CDR3: CASFDRGAAGYTF

V: TRBV25-1
D: NA
J: TRBJ2-2
size: NA
DNA: TGTGCCAGCAGGGGTGGGGGCGACGGCGGGGAGCTGTTTTTT
CDR3: CASRGGGDGGELFF

V: TRBV28
D: NA
J: TRBJ1-5
size: NA
DNA: TGTGCCAGCAGTTTGGGGGGTGTTCAGCCCCAGCATTTT
CDR3: CASSLGGVQPQHF

V: TRBV9
D: NA
J: TRBJ1-5
size: NA
DNA: TGTGCCACCAGGGTGACGGGTTCGGGAGATCAGCCCCAGCATTTT
CDR3: CATRVTGSGDQPQHF

V: TRBV23-1
D: NA
J: TRBJ1-2
size: NA
DNA: TGCGCCAGCAGTCAAGGACACCTTCACAATGGCTACACCTTC
CDR3: CASSQGHLHNGYTF

V: TRBV7-9
D: NA
J: TRBJ1-5
size: few
DNA: TGTGCCAGCAGCTTAGCGACAGGCCGGGGGCATCAGCCCCAGCATTTT
CDR3: CASSLATGRGHQPQHF

V: TRBV12-3/TRBV12-4
D: NA
J: TRBJ1-5
size: once
DNA: TGTGCCACTTCGTATAGCAATCAGCCCCAGCATTTT
CDR3: CATSYSNQPQHF

V: TRBV7-2
D: NA
J: TRBJ2-5
size: once
DNA: TGTGCCAGCAGCTTTCAACAGGGAGGGGAGACCCAGTACTTC
CDR3: CASSFQQGGETQYF

V: TRBV7-2
D: TRBD1
J: TRBJ1-2
size: NA
DNA: TGTGCCAGCAGCTTGGACAGGAGCTATGGCTACACCTTC
CDR3: CASSLDRSYGYTF

V: TRBV27
D: NA
J: TRBJ1-2
size: few
DNA: TGTGCCAGCGCCCCCAAACCGACAGGTTACATCTATGGCTACACCTTC
CDR3: CASAPKPTGYIYGYTF

V: TRBV6-2/TRBV6-3
D: TRBD2
J: TRBJ2-1
size: NA
DNA: TGTGCCAGCAGTTATCGGGGTTTAGCGGGAGGCTTCGGGCATGAGCAGTTCTTC
CDR3: CASSYRGLAGGFGHEQFF

V: TRBV5-1
D: TRBD2
J: TRBJ2-1
size: NA
DNA: TGCGCCAGCAGATTAGGGAGGGCCTACAATGAGCAGTTCTTC
CDR3: CASRLGRAYNEQFF

V: TRBV6-5
D: TRBD1
J: TRBJ1-1
size: NA
DNA: TGTGCCAGCAGTTACTCGAAAGGGACAGCGAACACTGAAGCTTTCTTT
CDR3: CASSYSKGTANTEAFF

V: TRBV19
D: NA
J: TRBJ2-3
size: NA
DNA: TGTGCCAGTAGTGCGGACACCCACCCATCCACAGATACGCAGTATTTT
CDR3: CASSADTHPSTDTQYF

V: TRBV7-9
D: NA
J: TRBJ2-3
size: NA
DNA: TGTGCCAGCAGCCCCCAGATAAGCACAGATACGCAGTATTTT
CDR3: CASSPQISTDTQYF

V: TRBV6-2/TRBV6-3
D: TRBD2
J: TRBJ2-3
size: NA
DNA: TGTGCCAGCAGTTCCCGACCGGGACTAGCGGGAGGGATCACAGATACGCAGTATTTT
CDR3: CASSSRPGLAGGITDTQYF

V: TRBV5-4
D: NA
J: TRBJ2-5
size: NA
DNA: TGTGCCAGCAGCTCCCCAGGGGGGTTGGGAGAGACCCAGTACTTC
CDR3: CASSSPGGLGETQYF

V: TRBV2
D: NA
J: TRBJ2-5
size: NA
DNA: TGTGCCAGCAGTGAAAGGCGCGGGGACCAAGAGACCCAGTACTTC
CDR3: CASSERRGDQETQYF

V: TRBV3-1/TRBV3-2
D: TRBD1
J: TRBJ2-3
size: NA
DNA: TGTGCCAGCAGCCTGGGACAGGGTACGCAGTATTTT
CDR3: CASSLGQGTQYF

V: TRBV4-3
D: TRBD2
J: TRBJ2-1
size: NA
DNA: TGCGCCAGCAGCCAAGGTTGGACTAGCGACTCCTACAATGAGCAGTTCTTC
CDR3: CASSQGWTSDSYNEQFF

V: TRBV13
D: NA
J: TRBJ1-2
size: once
DNA: TGTGCCAGCAGCTTAGGATCCAGCTATGGCTACACCTTC
CDR3: CASSLGSSYGYTF